This record covers a single T cell receptor beta chain. Sequenced by immunoSEQ multiplex PCR; TCRdb stores in-frame clones only, minus some. The sample shows more than 150,000 clones, about 93% of them seen only once. Germline loops: CDR1 SEHNR, CDR2 FQNEAQ (reference sequence). Trimming stripped 5 bases from V and 7 bases from J, with 35 bases between. This CDR3 is 20 amino acids long. The data derive from a study of control samples from healthy donors and cancer patients. This receptor was taken from a middle-aged man in good health. The chain uses TRBV7-9 and TRBJ1-1, with D possibly TRBD1 on 6 matching bases. Sequences were obtained from blood. CDR3 loop: CASSKRYESLQGPSSGEAFF. As DNA, the CDR3 is TGTGCCAGCAGCAAGAGATACGAATCATTACAGGGTCCAAGTTCAGGTGAAGCTTTCTTT.